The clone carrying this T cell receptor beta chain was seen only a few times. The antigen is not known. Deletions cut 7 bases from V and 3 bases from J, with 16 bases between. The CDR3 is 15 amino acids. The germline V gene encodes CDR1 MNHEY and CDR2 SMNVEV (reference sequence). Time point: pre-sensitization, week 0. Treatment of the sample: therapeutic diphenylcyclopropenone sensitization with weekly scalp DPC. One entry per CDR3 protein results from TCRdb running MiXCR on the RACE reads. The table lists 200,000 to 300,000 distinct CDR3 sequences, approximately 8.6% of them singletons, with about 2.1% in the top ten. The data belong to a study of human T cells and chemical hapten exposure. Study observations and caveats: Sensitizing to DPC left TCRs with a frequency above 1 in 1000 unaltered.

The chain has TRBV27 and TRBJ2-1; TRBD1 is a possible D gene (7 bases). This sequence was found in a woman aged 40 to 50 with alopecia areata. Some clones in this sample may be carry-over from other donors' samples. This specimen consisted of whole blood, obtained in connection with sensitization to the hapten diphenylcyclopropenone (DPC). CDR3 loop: CASIGGGPLYNEQFF. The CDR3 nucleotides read TGTGCCAGCATCGGAGGGGGCCCGCTCTACAATGAGCAGTTCTTC.